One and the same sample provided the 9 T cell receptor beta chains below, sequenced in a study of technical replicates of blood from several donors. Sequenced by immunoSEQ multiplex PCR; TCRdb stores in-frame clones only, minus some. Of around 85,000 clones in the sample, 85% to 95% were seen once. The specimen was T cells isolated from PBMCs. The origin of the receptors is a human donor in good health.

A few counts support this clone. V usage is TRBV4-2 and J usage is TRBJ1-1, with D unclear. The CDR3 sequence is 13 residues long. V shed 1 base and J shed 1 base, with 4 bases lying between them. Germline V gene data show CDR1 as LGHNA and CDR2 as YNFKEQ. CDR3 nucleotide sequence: TGTGCCAGCAGCCAAGTAGCGAACACTGAAGCTTTCTTT. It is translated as CASSQVANTEAFF.

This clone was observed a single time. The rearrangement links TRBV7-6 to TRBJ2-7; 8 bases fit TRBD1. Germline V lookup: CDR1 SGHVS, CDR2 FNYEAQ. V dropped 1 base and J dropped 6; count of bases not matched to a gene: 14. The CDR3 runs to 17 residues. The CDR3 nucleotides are TGTGCCAGCAGCTTAGGGGTTTCGGGACAGGTCCTTGGCGAGCAGTACTTC. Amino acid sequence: CASSLGVSGQVLGEQYF.

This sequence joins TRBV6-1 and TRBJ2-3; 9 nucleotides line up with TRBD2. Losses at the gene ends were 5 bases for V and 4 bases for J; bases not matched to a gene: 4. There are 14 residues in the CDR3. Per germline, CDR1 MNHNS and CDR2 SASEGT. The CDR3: CASSLSGGADTQYF. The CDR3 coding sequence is TGTGCCAGCAGTCTTAGCGGGGGAGCAGATACGCAGTATTTT.

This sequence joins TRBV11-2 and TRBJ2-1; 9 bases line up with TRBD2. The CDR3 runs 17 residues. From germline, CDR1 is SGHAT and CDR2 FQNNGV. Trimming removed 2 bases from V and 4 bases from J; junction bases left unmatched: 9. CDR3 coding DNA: TGTGCCAGCAGCTTACGGGCTAGCGGGGCCCTTTACAATGAGCAGTTCTTC. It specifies CASSLRASGALYNEQFF.

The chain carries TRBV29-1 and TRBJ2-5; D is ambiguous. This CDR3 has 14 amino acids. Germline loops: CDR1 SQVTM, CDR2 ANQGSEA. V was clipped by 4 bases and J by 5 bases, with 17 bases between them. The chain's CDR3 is CSVARREPTETQYF. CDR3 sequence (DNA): TGCAGCGTTGCTAGGAGAGAGCCGACGGAGACCCAGTACTTC.

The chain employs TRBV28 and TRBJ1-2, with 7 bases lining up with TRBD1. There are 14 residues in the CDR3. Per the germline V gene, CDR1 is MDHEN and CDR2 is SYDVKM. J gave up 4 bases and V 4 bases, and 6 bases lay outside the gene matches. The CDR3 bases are TGTGCCAGCAGTTCGCCGACAGGGACCTATGGCTACACCTTC. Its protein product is CASSSPTGTYGYTF.

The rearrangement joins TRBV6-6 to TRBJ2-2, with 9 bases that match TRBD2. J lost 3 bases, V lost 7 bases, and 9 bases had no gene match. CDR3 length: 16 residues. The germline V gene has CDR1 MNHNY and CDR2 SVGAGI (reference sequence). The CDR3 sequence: CASTPRGGAYTGELFF. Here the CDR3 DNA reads TGTGCCAGCACCCCGCGGGGGGGGGCCTACACCGGGGAGCTGTTTTTT.

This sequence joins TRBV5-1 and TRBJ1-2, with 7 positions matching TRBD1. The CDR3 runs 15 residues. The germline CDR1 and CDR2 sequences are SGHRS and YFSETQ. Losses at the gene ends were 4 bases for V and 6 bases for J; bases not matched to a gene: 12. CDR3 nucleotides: TGCGCCAGCAGCAAACTTGGAAGGGACAGCAATGGCTACACCTTC. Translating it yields CASSKLGRDSNGYTF.

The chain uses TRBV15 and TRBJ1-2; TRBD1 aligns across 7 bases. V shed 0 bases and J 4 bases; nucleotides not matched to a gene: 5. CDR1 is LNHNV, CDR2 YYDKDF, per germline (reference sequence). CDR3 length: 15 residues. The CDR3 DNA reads TGTGCCACCAGCAGAGACACAGGGGAGATCTATGGCTACACCTTC. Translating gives CATSRDTGEIYGYTF.